Described below is a single T cell receptor (beta chain) sequence and its context. Its antigen is undetermined. Germline V gene lookup returns CDR1 SGHRS and CDR2 YFSETQ. CDR3 length equals 16 residues. After removal of 4 bases from V and 0 bases from J, the junction contained 4 bases not matched to a gene. The PCR employed 60 Vbeta primers together with 13 Jbeta primers. This table comes from immunoSEQ multiplex PCR, and its TCRdb copy is limited to in-frame clones, with some not included. Among approximately 150,000 clones listed, 80% were seen once. The sample comes from a study of cytomegalovirus exposure and HLA in healthy donors. Whole-study findings and limits: The classifier was said to identify cytomegalovirus status with high specificity and sensitivity. Earlier analysis looked at TCR beta V segments, and most were productive about 90% or about 30% of the time.

The chain recombines TRBV5-1 with TRBJ2-2; 9 bases map to TRBD2. The receptor was derived from a man aged 18-30 years in good health and CMV-seropositive. Sequenced sample: PBMCs. CDR3 protein: CASSPTSGANTGELFF. The CDR3 nucleotides are TGCGCCAGCAGCCCGACTAGCGGAGCGAACACCGGGGAGCTGTTTTTT.